Listed here are 26 T cell receptor beta chains from one sample, sequenced in a study of blood T cell repertoires in COVID-19. Libraries were prepared by immunoSEQ multiplex PCR; TCRdb keeps only in-frame clonotypes and omits some of them. The profile shows under 150,000 clones, more than 65% of them singletons. Sequenced sample: peripheral blood. All receptors come from an older woman with acute or convalescent COVID-19.

Points on this clone: At one of its ends the junction is not consistent with the germline gene, which may arise from a read error. V and J are TRBV7-7 and TRBJ1-1; no definite D call. The CDR3 runs to 15 residues. Per the germline V gene, CDR1 is SSHAT and CDR2 is FNYEAQ (reference sequence). This chain's CDR3 is CASSVGLIPNTEAFF. Here the CDR3 DNA reads TGTGCTAGCAGCGTAGGACTGATTCCCAACACTGAAGCTTTCTTT. The variable domain in full, with the rest retrieved from reference TRBV7-7 and TRBJ1-1, is GAGVSQSPRYKVTKRGQDVTLRCDPISSHATLYWYQQALGQGPEFLTYFNYEAQPDKSGLPSDRFSAERPEGSISTLTIQRTEQRDSAMYRCASSVGLIPNTEAFFGQGTRLTVV.

CDR3 region: CASSPRTGGHSYEQYF. The DNA of the CDR3 is TGTGCCAGCTCACCACGGACAGGGGGACACTCCTACGAGCAGTACTTC. The rearrangement joins TRBV18 to TRBJ2-7, with 10 bases fitting TRBD1. CDR1 is KGHSH and CDR2 is LQKENI in the germline V gene. This CDR3 region has 16 residues. With V trimmed by 1 base and J by 0 bases, 3 bases remained unmatched.

The chain has TRBV5-4 and TRBJ1-5; D remains ambiguous. This CDR3 spans 13 amino acids. Germline V gene data show CDR1 as SGHNT and CDR2 as YYREEE (reference sequence). Trimming took off 5 bases at V and 2 bases at J, with 8 bases between the two ends. The CDR3 sequence: CASSAGGNQPQHF. The CDR3, as DNA: TGTGCCAGCAGTGCCGGGGGCAATCAGCCCCAGCATTTT. Drawing the rest from reference TRBV5-4 and TRBJ1-5, the complete variable domain is ETGVTQSPTHLIKTRGQQVTLRCSSQSGHNTVSWYQQALGQGPQFIFQYYREEENGRGNFPPRFSGLQFPNYSSELNVNALELDDSALYLCASSAGGNQPQHFGDGTRLSIL.

J is TRBJ2-2 and V is TRBV5-1, with 12 bases lining up with TRBD2. Germline V CDR1 and CDR2: SGHRS, YFSETQ. The CDR3 totals 15 residues. V trimming: 4 bases; J trimming: 9 bases; junction bases outside the gene matches: 7. The CDR3 protein is CASSRTSGMIRELFF. In nucleotides, the CDR3 is TGCGCCAGCAGCAGGACTAGCGGGATGATCCGGGAGCTGTTTTTT.

This clone was picked up one time. The chain has TRBV28 and TRBJ1-2; D might be TRBD1 (5 bases). Trimming removed 2 bases from V and 4 bases from J, with 14 bases in between. The CDR3 totals 15 residues. The germline V gene encodes CDR1 MDHEN and CDR2 SYDVKM. The CDR3, as DNA: TGTGCCAGCAGTTTAAGCGGGGCAAAACTCTATGGCTACACCTTC. Translated, it gives CASSLSGAKLYGYTF.

The chain is built from TRBV19 and TRBJ1-4; 7 bases are a match to TRBD1. The junction had 7 bases not matched to a gene; V was cut back by 6 bases and J by 3 bases. The CDR3 runs to 15 residues. In germline, CDR1 is LNHDA, CDR2 SQIVND (reference sequence). The CDR3 region is CASRNRDSSNEKLFF. CDR3 sequence (DNA): TGTGCCAGTAGGAATAGGGACAGCTCTAATGAAAAACTGTTTTTT.

V and J are TRBV28 and TRBJ1-3; 7 positions match TRBD1. CDR1 is MDHEN, CDR2 SYDVKM, per germline. The CDR3 length is 14 residues. CDR3 residues: CATRGGFSGNTIYF. In DNA, the CDR3 is TGTGCGACCAGAGGGGGCTTTTCTGGAAACACCATATATTTT.

The CDR3 DNA reads as TGTGCCACCAGTGATTTAGCGCAGGGTAAAAATACGCAGTATTTT. Translation: CATSDLAQGKNTQYF. This rearrangement joins TRBV24-1 to TRBJ2-3, with D possibly being TRBD1 (5 bases). Germline values: CDR1 KGHDR, CDR2 SFDVKD. The germline V and J ends were trimmed by 1 base and 7 bases, with 14 bases remaining between them. CDR3 size: 15 residues.

J is TRBJ1-2 and V is TRBV2, with a tentative D call TRBD1 (6 bases). Trimming left V 1 base short and J 5 bases short, with 17 bases between. The germline gives CDR1 SNHLY, CDR2 FYNNEI. This CDR3 region has 16 residues. The CDR3 nucleotides are TGTGCCAGCAGTGAAGGGCAGGGGATGGGATTTTATGGCTACACCTTC. It yields the protein CASSEGQGMGFYGYTF.

V gene TRBV5-1 combines with J gene TRBJ2-2; 7 bases match TRBD1. The V segment lost 4 bases and the J segment 7 bases; nucleotides outside the gene matches: 10. Per germline, CDR1 SGHRS and CDR2 YFSETQ. The CDR3 spans 15 residues. The CDR3 is CASSLTGVKLGELFF. The CDR3 nucleotides read TGCGCCAGCAGCCTAACAGGGGTCAAGCTCGGGGAGCTGTTTTTT.

The chain carries TRBV6-5 and TRBJ2-1; D possibly corresponds to TRBD2 (6 bases). Germline V lookup: CDR1 MNHEY, CDR2 SVGAGI. The CDR3 contains 16 residues. The V end was cut by 2 bases, the J end by 1 base, with 12 bases between. CDR3 in amino acids: CASSYSRSGSYNEQFF. In DNA form, the CDR3 reads TGTGCCAGCAGTTACAGTCGGAGCGGGTCCTACAATGAGCAGTTCTTC.

This chain links TRBV7-2 with TRBJ1-1; no clear D. Germline V lookup: CDR1 SGHTA, CDR2 FQGNSA. The CDR3 is 14 amino acids. The V gene lost 6 bases and the J gene lost 4 bases, with 15 bases spanning the gap. The CDR3 reads CASRPPTAGTEAFF. The CDR3 nucleotides are TGTGCCAGCAGGCCACCAACAGCGGGCACTGAAGCTTTCTTT. The full variable domain, with the rest looked up from reference TRBV7-2 and TRBJ1-1, is GAGVSQSPSNKVTEKGKDVELRCDPISGHTALYWYRQSLGQGLEFLIYFQGNSAPDKSGLPSDRFSAERTGGSVSTLTIQRTQQEDSAVYLCASRPPTAGTEAFFGQGTRLTVV.

V usage is TRBV28 and J usage is TRBJ1-3, with D possibly TRBD1 on 6 matching bases. This CDR3 contains 14 residues. Trimming left V 5 bases short and J 4 bases short, with 12 bases between. Germline V CDR1 and CDR2: MDHEN, SYDVKM. The CDR3 here is CASSALTGGNTIYF. DNA of the CDR3: TGTGCCAGCAGTGCCTTAACAGGGGGAAACACCATATATTTT.

The chain links TRBV5-6 to TRBJ1-4; 7 bases map to TRBD1. The length of the CDR3 is 17 residues. The V segment lost 4 bases and the J segment 8 bases; nucleotides outside the gene matches: 17. CDR1 is SGHDT and CDR2 is YYEEEE in the germline V gene. The CDR3 DNA sequence: TGTGCCAGCAGCACGGCCAGGGGGGCGGAGAGGAGGGAAAAACTGTTTTTT. Amino acids: CASSTARGAERREKLFF.

The chain links TRBV5-1 to TRBJ2-5; TRBD2 agrees at 7 bases. The CDR3 is made up of 15 amino acids. With V trimmed by 0 bases and J by 5 bases, 7 bases remained unmatched. Germline CDR1 SGHRS, CDR2 YFSETQ. CDR3 amino acids: CASSLGGSILETQYF. Here the CDR3 DNA reads TGCGCCAGCAGCTTGGGCGGGAGTATCCTGGAGACCCAGTACTTC.

This rearrangement joins TRBV29-1 to TRBJ2-5; TRBD2 matches 13 bases. With V trimmed by 7 bases and J by 4 bases, 6 bases remained unmatched. Looked up from germline, CDR1 is SQVTM and CDR2 is ANQGSEA. This CDR3 spans 14 amino acids. This chain's CDR3 is CSARGLAGVETQYF. In nucleotides, the CDR3 is TGCAGCGCCAGAGGACTAGCGGGAGTAGAGACCCAGTACTTC.

Comment on this clone: The identical CDR3 is also encoded by other nucleotide sequences in the sample. The genes are TRBV28 and TRBJ1-2; D possibly corresponds to TRBD1 (5 bases). Germline CDR1 is MDHEN and CDR2 is SYDVKM. The CDR3 consists of 13 residues. Trimming pared 3 bases from V and 3 bases from J, leaving 8 bases between. As DNA, the CDR3 is TGTGCCAGCAGTTTGGGGGGGGACTATGGCTACACCTTC. This encodes CASSLGGDYGYTF.

This clone was counted a few times. The chain couples TRBV19 to TRBJ1-5; possible D gene TRBD1, 5 bases. The germline gives CDR1 LNHDA, CDR2 SQIVND (reference sequence). The CDR3 consists of 16 residues. Deletions cut 8 bases from V and 1 base from J, with 18 bases between. DNA for the CDR3: TGTGCCAGTGCTCTCCAGGGTCGTACGAGCAATCAGCCCCAGCATTTT. Amino acids: CASALQGRTSNQPQHF.

V usage is TRBV19 and J usage is TRBJ2-5; D gene uncertain. Germline V gene data show CDR1 as LNHDA and CDR2 as SQIVND (reference sequence). Trimming removed 4 bases at V and 2 bases at J, with 11 bases between. The CDR3 has 14 residues. The CDR3 protein is CASSTQRSQETQYF. The CDR3 coding sequence is TGTGCCAGTAGTACTCAGCGATCGCAAGAGACCCAGTACTTC.

This clone appeared a few times. This chain uses TRBV9 with TRBJ1-2; D unclear. Trimming removed 0 bases from V and 7 bases from J, with 13 bases in between. The CDR3 is 14 residues long. Germline V gives CDR1 SGDLS, CDR2 YYNGEE. Here the CDR3 reads CASSVGPYRGGYTF. The CDR3 bases are TGTGCCAGCAGCGTAGGACCTTACCGGGGTGGCTACACCTTC.

The genes are TRBV28 and TRBJ2-2; 11 nucleotides align to TRBD2. Per the germline V gene, CDR1 is MDHEN and CDR2 is SYDVKM. This CDR3 contains 16 residues. The V segment lost 2 bases and the J segment 4 bases; nucleotides outside the gene matches: 3. The CDR3 here is CASSLGLAGTTGELFF. In DNA form, the CDR3 reads TGTGCCAGCAGTTTAGGACTAGCGGGCACCACCGGGGAGCTGTTTTTT.

The rearrangement links TRBV7-6 to TRBJ2-1; 7 nucleotides line up with TRBD2. From germline, CDR1 is SGHVS and CDR2 FNYEAQ. After removal of 1 base from V and 5 bases from J, the junction contained 14 bases not matched to a gene. This CDR3 comprises 18 residues. DNA of the CDR3: TGTGCCAGCAGCTTAGATGAGGGAGGGCCTCCGTTTCACAATGAGCAGTTCTTC. This codes for CASSLDEGGPPFHNEQFF. Variable domain in full (rest from reference TRBV7-6 and TRBJ2-1): GAGVSQSPRYKVTKRGQDVALRCDPISGHVSLYWYRQALGQGPEFLTYFNYEAQQDKSGLPNDRFSAERPEGSISTLTIQRTEQRDSAMYRCASSLDEGGPPFHNEQFFGPGTRLTVL.

V usage is TRBV10-3 and J usage is TRBJ2-7; 9 nucleotides line up with TRBD1. This CDR3 has 14 amino acids. The trim removed 6 bases at V and 3 bases at J, leaving 6 bases unmatched. Germline CDR1 and CDR2: ENHRY and SYGVKD. CDR3 bases: TGTGCCATCAGGGGGACAGGGACCTTCTACGAGCAGTACTTC. It specifies CAIRGTGTFYEQYF.

This chain joins TRBV6-5 and TRBJ1-1; 7 bases match TRBD1. From germline, CDR1 is MNHEY and CDR2 SVGAGI. Trimming at V came to 2 bases and at J to 1 base, leaving 1 base not matched to a gene. The CDR3 has 14 residues. CDR3 DNA: TGTGCCAGCAGTTACCGACAGGGGAACACTGAAGCTTTCTTT. Its translation is CASSYRQGNTEAFF.

The chain combines TRBV29-1 with TRBJ1-4; D might be TRBD1 (5 bases). Germline assignment: CDR1 SQVTM and CDR2 ANQGSEA. Trimming shortened V by 1 base and J by 8 bases, and 5 bases separated the two germline ends. The CDR3 contains 11 residues. The DNA of the CDR3 is TGCAGCGTTGAAGGGACAGAAAAACTGTTTTTT. Its protein is CSVEGTEKLFF.

The chain is built from TRBV27 and TRBJ2-7, with 7 bases fitting TRBD1. Germline trimming cut 2 bases from V and 3 bases from J; bases unmatched to any gene: 4. Germline loops: CDR1 MNHEY, CDR2 SMNVEV (reference sequence). This CDR3 region has 14 residues. The CDR3 sequence is CASSLVGQIYEQYF. The CDR3 DNA sequence: TGTGCCAGCAGTTTAGTGGGACAGATCTACGAGCAGTACTTC.